These 12 T cell receptor beta chains came from one sample sequenced in a study of blood T cells in healthy people across ages (dated by TCRdb to the mid-2010s). Library preparation employed 5' RACE. TCRdb lists the instrument as Illumina HiSeq 2500. A second about 7 to 12 cycle PCR used a sample-barcoded 5' primer and a J-beta primer mix. The public reads were quality trimmed at Q25 with fastp and then assembled into clones with MiXCR by TCRdb, keeping productive beta chains. Here each entry gathers all rows of one CDR3 protein and keeps the most common genes and DNA. This sample gives around 1,600,000 distinct CDR3 sequences in total; approximately 42% of them show up just once. In total, the top ten clones hold around 4% of the sample. The sample was blood. The receptors derive from a woman aged 18-35 years in good health.

The chain couples TRBV6-2 or TRBV6-3 to TRBJ2-3, with 9 bases lining up with TRBD1. The V segment lost 6 bases and the J segment 0 bases; nucleotides outside the gene matches: 13. The CDR3 loop spans 18 amino acids. Germline values: CDR1 MNHEY, CDR2 SVGEGT. The chain's CDR3 is CASSLRDREQDSTDTQYF. Written as DNA, the CDR3 is TGTGCCAGCAGCCTCCGGGACAGGGAGCAAGATAGCACAGATACGCAGTATTTT.

This clonotype showed up just a few times. The chain recombines TRBV10-3 with TRBJ1-1; maybe TRBD1 (5 bases). Trimming shortened V by 11 bases and J by 1 base, and 14 bases separated the two germline ends. CDR1 ENHRY and CDR2 SYGVKD come from the germline V gene. The CDR3 totals 13 residues. The CDR3 coding sequence is TGTGCCGCCACGGGACTCTCGAACACTGAAGCTTTCTTT. Amino acids: CAATGLSNTEAFF.

This clonotype appeared a single time. The CDR3 DNA follows: TGTGCCATCAGCCCCGGAGTGCCCCGTGAGACCCAGTACTTC. This sequence encodes CAISPGVPRETQYF. The chain carries TRBV10-3 and TRBJ2-5; D is undetermined. This CDR3 is 14 amino acids long. The V gene lost 6 bases and the J gene lost 5 bases, with 16 bases spanning the gap. In germline, CDR1 is ENHRY, CDR2 SYGVKD.

J is TRBJ2-4 and V is TRBV29-1; TRBD2 matches 9 bases. This CDR3 has 13 residues. CDR1 and CDR2 from the germline V gene are SQVTM and ANQGSEA. V was pared by 0 bases and J by 13 bases, with 7 bases of the junction left unmatched. CDR3 region: CSVEDQAGGVQYF. DNA of the CDR3: TGCAGCGTTGAAGATCAAGCGGGGGGCGTGCAGTACTTC. Supplemented by reference TRBV29-1 and TRBJ2-4, the full variable domain reads SAVISQKPSRDICQRGTSLTIQCQVDSQVTMMFWYRQQPGQSLTLIATANQGSEATYESGFVIDKFPISRPNLTFSTLTVSNMSPEDSSIYLCSVEDQAGGVQYFGAGTRLSVL.

The V and J genes are TRBV12-3 or TRBV12-4 and TRBJ2-3; 11 bases are shared with TRBD2. V shed 5 bases and J 0 bases; nucleotides not matched to a gene: 4. The CDR3 extends over 16 amino acids. The CDR3: CASSTTSGGSTDTQYF. Written as DNA, the CDR3 is TGTGCCAGCAGTACCACTAGCGGGGGTAGCACAGATACGCAGTATTTT.

This clonotype was observed a handful of times. The rearrangement joins TRBV6-1 to TRBJ1-2; possibly TRBD1 for D (5 bases). This CDR3 region has 13 residues. With 5 bases removed from V and 7 bases from J, the gap between germline ends came to 14 bases. CDR1 MNHNS and CDR2 SASEGT come from the germline V gene. CDR3 nucleotide sequence: TGTGCCAGCAGTCAAAAAGGGGTGTTTGGCTACACCTTC. This codes for CASSQKGVFGYTF.

This clonotype has only a few counts. The gene calls are TRBV20-1 and TRBJ1-1; TRBD1 is a possible D gene (5 bases). Trimming cost V 5 bases and J 5 bases, with 12 bases left between them. CDR3 length: 12 residues. CDR1 and CDR2 (germline): DFQATT, SNEGSKA (reference sequence). CDR3 residues: CSADRGVTEAFF. DNA for the CDR3: TGCAGTGCTGACCGAGGGGTTACTGAAGCTTTCTTT.

This clonotype was counted between two and nine times. Compared with germline, one end of the junction differs, possibly owing to a read error. The V call is TRBV7-7, the J call TRBJ2-5; maybe TRBD1 (5 bases). Near its end, the DNA agrees better with TRBJ2-7, so the J call may be wrong. The CDR3 is made up of 15 amino acids. Germline V gives CDR1 SSHAT, CDR2 FNYEAQ (reference sequence). In DNA, the CDR3 is TGTGCTAGCAGCTTAGGGGAAGGGGTAGGATACGAGCAGTACTTC. Its protein is CASSLGEGVGYEQYF.

The V and J genes are TRBV10-3 and TRBJ2-5, with 8 bases that match TRBD1. J gave up 1 base and V 10 bases, and 32 bases lay outside the gene matches. Per germline, CDR1 ENHRY and CDR2 SYGVKD. This CDR3 comprises 22 residues. The CDR3 loop reads CATKTSGTGDPLRDSSQETQYF. The CDR3 DNA reads TGTGCCACCAAAACTTCCGGGACAGGAGACCCCCTACGGGACAGCTCCCAAGAGACCCAGTACTTC.

This clonotype came up many times. The chain links TRBV7-2 to TRBJ2-7; D is unclear. The CDR3 loop spans 11 amino acids. V was shortened by 5 bases and J by 6 bases, with 8 bases between the two germline ends. Germline V gene lookup returns CDR1 SGHTA and CDR2 FQGNSA. The CDR3 sequence: CASSPPGEQYF. In DNA form, the CDR3 reads TGTGCCAGCAGCCCCCCCGGCGAGCAGTACTTC.

The V call is TRBV6-1, the J call TRBJ2-7; D uncertain. Germline V CDR1 and CDR2: MNHNS, SASEGT. This CDR3 is 17 amino acids long. Trimming removed 7 bases at V and 3 bases at J, with 25 bases between. The CDR3 region is CASMEHVSVGGFYEQYF. CDR3 nucleotide sequence: TGTGCCAGCATGGAGCACGTTAGTGTTGGCGGATTCTACGAGCAGTACTTC.

Turning to this clonotype: This clone may be a read error of a much larger clone one base away. V usage is TRBV4-1 and J usage is TRBJ2-3; unclear D gene. Germline V gene data show CDR1 as MGHRA and CDR2 as YSYEKL. This CDR3 has 14 residues. The DNA for the CDR3 is TGCGCCAGCAGCTTTACGGTCACCACAGATACGCGGTATTTT. Translation: CASSFTVTTDTRYF.